This T cell receptor (beta chain) was identified during a study of blood T cell repertoires in COVID-19. In the study overall: Sites across the United States, Italy and Spain contributed samples from acute and convalescent COVID-19. From T cells, B-cell-depleted T cells, or PBMCs came the material, which was cDNA or gDNA.

This CDR3 spans 15 amino acids. Germline CDR1 and CDR2: SGHVS and FNYEAQ. Trimming took 5 bases from V and 5 from J; bases not matched to a gene: 4. In the source study's methods: Estimation of nucleated cell counts was performed using reference gene primer amplification. Repertoires were generated with immunoSEQ multiplex PCR, while TCRdb's copy carries only in-frame clones and drops some. From that table come the V and J calls and clone size; the DNA was used to work out D and trimming. The data hold about 100,000 clones, with over 75% observed a single time. The TCR was taken from a man aged 60-69 years with acute or convalescent COVID-19. Source material: peripheral blood. The gene calls are TRBV7-6 and TRBJ2-1; 12 bases map to TRBD2. The CDR3 region is CASSLRLAGDNEQFF. In DNA form, the CDR3 reads TGTGCCAGCAGCCTTAGACTAGCGGGAGACAATGAGCAGTTCTTC. Complete variable domain (other parts from reference TRBV7-6 and TRBJ2-1): GAGVSQSPRYKVTKRGQDVALRCDPISGHVSLYWYRQALGQGPEFLTYFNYEAQQDKSGLPNDRFSAERPEGSISTLTIQRTEQRDSAMYRCASSLRLAGDNEQFFGPGTRLTVL.